This note documents a single TCR beta chain sequence. Using immunoSEQ multiplex PCR, the repertoire was profiled, and TCRdb retains in-frame clones only, with some absent. The sample includes around 30,000 clones, approximately 92% seen only once; the top ten take 0.8%. The record originates from a study of T cell changes during pregnancy in multiple sclerosis. The ends lost 4 bases at V and 1 base at J; junction bases unmatched: 14. This CDR3 is 19 amino acids long. Germline values: CDR1 KGHSH, CDR2 LQKENI. The source was CD4+ T cells from peripheral blood mononuclear cells, collected in the second trimester of pregnancy. The chain carries TRBV18 and TRBJ2-4, with 9 positions matching TRBD1. The receptor's source is a female donor with multiple sclerosis, enrolled in a pregnancy study. The CDR3 sequence: CASSRFPGQGGEAKNIQYF. The DNA of the CDR3 is TGTGCCAGCTCACGCTTCCCGGGACAGGGCGGGGAGGCCAAAAACATTCAGTACTTC.